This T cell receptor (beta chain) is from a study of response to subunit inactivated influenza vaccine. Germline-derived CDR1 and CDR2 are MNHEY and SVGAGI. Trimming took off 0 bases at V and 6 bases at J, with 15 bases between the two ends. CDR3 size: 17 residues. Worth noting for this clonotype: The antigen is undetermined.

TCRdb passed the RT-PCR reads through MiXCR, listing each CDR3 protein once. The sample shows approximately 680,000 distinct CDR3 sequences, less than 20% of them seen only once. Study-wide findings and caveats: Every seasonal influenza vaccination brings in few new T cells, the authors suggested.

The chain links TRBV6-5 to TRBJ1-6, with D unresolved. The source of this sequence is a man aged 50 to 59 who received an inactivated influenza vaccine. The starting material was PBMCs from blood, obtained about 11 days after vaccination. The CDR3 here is CASSYSLGSFSNSPLHF. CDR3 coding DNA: TGTGCCAGCAGTTACTCGCTAGGGTCATTTAGTAATTCACCCCTCCACTTT.